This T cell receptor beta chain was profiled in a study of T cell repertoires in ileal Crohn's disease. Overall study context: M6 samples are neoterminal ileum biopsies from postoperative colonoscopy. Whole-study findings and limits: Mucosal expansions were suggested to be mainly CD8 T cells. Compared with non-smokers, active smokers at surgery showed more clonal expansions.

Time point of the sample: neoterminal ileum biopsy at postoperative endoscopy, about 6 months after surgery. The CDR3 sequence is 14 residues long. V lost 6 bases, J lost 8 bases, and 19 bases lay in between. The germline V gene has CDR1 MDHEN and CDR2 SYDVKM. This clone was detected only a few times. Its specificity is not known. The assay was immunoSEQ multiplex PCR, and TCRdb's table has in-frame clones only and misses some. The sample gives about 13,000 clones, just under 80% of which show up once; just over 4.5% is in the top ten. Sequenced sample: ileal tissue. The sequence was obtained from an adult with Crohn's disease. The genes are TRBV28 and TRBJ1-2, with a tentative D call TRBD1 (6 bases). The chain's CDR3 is CASRKPRGNEGYTF. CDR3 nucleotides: TGTGCCAGCAGGAAACCAAGGGGGAATGAAGGCTACACCTTC.